This TCR beta chain emerged from a study of control samples from healthy donors and cancer patients. This CDR3 comprises 14 residues. Between the trimmed V and J ends, which lost 5 bases and 6 bases, there was a span of 13 bases. In germline, CDR1 is SGHDN, CDR2 FVKESK. Clones were sequenced by immunoSEQ multiplex PCR, and TCRdb holds only the in-frame ones, with some missing. The data hold 150,000 to 200,000 clones, with 88% observed a single time. The sequenced sample was blood. The clonotype originates from a woman aged 25-40 years in good health. The rearrangement uses TRBV14 and TRBJ1-4; TRBD1 is a possible D gene (5 bases). CDR3 DNA sequence: TGTGCCAGCAGCGCAAGGGGTGCATATGAAAAACTGTTTTTT. Its translation is CASSARGAYEKLFF.